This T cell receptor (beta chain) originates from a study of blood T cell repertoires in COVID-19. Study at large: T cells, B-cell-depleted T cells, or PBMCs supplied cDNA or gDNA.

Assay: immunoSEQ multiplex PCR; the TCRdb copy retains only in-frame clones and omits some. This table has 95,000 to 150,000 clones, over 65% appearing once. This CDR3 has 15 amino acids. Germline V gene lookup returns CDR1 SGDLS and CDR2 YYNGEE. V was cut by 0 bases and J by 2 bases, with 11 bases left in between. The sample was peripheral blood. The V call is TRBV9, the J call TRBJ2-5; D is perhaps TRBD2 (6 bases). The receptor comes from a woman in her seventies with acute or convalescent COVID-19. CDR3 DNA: TGTGCCAGCAGCGTAGGTGGGGGGTCTCAAGAGACCCAGTACTTC. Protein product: CASSVGGGSQETQYF.